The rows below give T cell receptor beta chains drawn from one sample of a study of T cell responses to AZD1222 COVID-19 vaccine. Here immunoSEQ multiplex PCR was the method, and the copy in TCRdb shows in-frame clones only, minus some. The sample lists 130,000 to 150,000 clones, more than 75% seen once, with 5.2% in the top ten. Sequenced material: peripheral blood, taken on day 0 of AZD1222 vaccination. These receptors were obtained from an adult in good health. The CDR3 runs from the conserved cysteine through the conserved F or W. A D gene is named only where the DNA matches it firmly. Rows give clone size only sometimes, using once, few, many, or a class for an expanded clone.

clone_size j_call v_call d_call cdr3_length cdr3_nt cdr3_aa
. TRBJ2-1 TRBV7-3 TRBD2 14 TGTGCCAGCAGCTTGGTAGCGGGAGGGGGTGAGCAGTTCTTC CASSLVAGGGEQFF
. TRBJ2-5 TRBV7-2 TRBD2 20 TGTGCCAGCAGCTTAGCACCCTCAAGAGGAGTAGCGGGGGGACAAGAGACCCAGTACTTC CASSLAPSRGVAGGQETQYF
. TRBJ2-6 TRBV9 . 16 TGTGCCAGCAGCCCACCCCAGGGGCAGGGGGCCAACGTCCTGACTTTC CASSPPQGQGANVLTF
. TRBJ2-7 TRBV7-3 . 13 TGTGCCAGCAGCTTTACTAGCCTCCACGAGCAGTACTTC CASSFTSLHEQYF
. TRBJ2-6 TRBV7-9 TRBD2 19 TGTGCCAGCAGCAATCGCCTCCCGGGCGGGGGGCCTGGGGCCAACGTCCTGACTTTC CASSNRLPGGGPGANVLTF
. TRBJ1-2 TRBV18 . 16 TGTGCCAGCTCACCACCTCTAGGACGGGCCGACTATGGCTACACCTTC CASSPPLGRADYGYTF
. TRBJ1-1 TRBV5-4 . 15 TGTGCCAGCAGCTCCAGGGTCCTTCTGAACACTGAAGCTTTCTTT CASSSRVLLNTEAFF
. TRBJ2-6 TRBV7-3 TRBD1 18 TGTGCCAGCAGCTCCCCCGGGACAGGGGGCTCTGGGGCCAACGTCCTGACTTTC CASSSPGTGGSGANVLTF
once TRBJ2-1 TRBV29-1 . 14 TGCAGCGGCTTCGGGTGGGGGTCCTACAATGAGCAGTTCTTC CSGFGWGSYNEQFF
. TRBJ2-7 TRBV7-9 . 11 TGTGCCAGCAGCCCGGGGTACGAGCAGTACTTC CASSPGYEQYF
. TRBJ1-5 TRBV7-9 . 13 TGTGCCAGCAGCTTCGAGGGACTCCGGCCCCAGCATTTT CASSFEGLRPQHF
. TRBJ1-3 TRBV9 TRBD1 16 TGTGCCAGCAGCGTAGGGGGACAGAGCTCTGGAAACACCATATATTTT CASSVGGQSSGNTIYF
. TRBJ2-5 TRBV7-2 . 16 TGTGCCAGCAGCCAGCGGCGGGCATCGGAGGGGAAGACCCAGTACTTC CASSQRRASEGKTQYF
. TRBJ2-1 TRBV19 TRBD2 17 TGTGCCAGTAGTATAGAAGGCGGGAGGGCCCCCTACAATGAGCAGTTCTTC CASSIEGGRAPYNEQFF
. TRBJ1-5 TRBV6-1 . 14 TGTGCCAGCAGTGAAGCAGGGTACAATCAGCCCCAGCATTTT CASSEAGYNQPQHF
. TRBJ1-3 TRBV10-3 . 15 TGTGCCATCAGTGCCTTCGACAACTCTGGAAACACCATATATTTT CAISAFDNSGNTIYF
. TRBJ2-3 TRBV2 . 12 TGTGCCAGCCTGGCGGATACAGATACGCAGTATTTT CASLADTDTQYF
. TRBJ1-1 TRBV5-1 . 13 TGCGCCAGCAGCAGATATGGGGACACTGAAGCTTTCTTT CASSRYGDTEAFF
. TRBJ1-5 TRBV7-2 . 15 TGTGCCAGCAGCTTAGAGGGAAATAGCAATCAGCCCCAGCATTTT CASSLEGNSNQPQHF
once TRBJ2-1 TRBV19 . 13 TGTGCCAGTAGTATAGTACGGGGGAATGAGCAGTTCTTC CASSIVRGNEQFF
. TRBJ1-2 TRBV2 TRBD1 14 TGTGCCAGCAGATTGCGACAGGGGGCCAGGGGCTACACCTTC CASRLRQGARGYTF
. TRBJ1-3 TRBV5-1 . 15 TGCGCCAGCAGCTTCGGGCAAGGCTCTGGAAACACCATATATTTT CASSFGQGSGNTIYF
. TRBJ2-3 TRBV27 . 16 TGTGCCAGCAGTTTAAGGGCTAGCGTTGGGGCAGATACGCAGTATTTT CASSLRASVGADTQYF
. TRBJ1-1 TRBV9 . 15 TGTGCCAGCAGCGTAGGAGGGGGGAGGGGCACTGAAGCTTTCTTT CASSVGGGRGTEAFF
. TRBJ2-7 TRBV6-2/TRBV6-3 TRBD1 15 TGTGCCAGCAGTCACCGGACAGGGGAATCCTACGAGCAGTACTTC CASSHRTGESYEQYF
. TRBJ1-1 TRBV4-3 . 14 TGCGCCAGCAGCCAAGGGGGGGTCGCCGGGGGAGCTTTCTTT CASSQGGVAGGAFF
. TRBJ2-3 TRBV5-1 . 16 TGCGCCAGCAGCTTGGCGGCAGGGATGAGCACAGATACGCAGTATTTT CASSLAAGMSTDTQYF
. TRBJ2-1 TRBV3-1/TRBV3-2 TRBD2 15 TGTGCCAGCAGCCCCCCCCTAGCGGGAGGGCCAGGGCAGTTCTTC CASSPPLAGGPGQFF
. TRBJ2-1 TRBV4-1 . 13 TGCGCCAGCAGCCAAAGGACCCTGGATGAGCAGTTCTTC CASSQRTLDEQFF
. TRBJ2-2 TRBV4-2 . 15 TGTGCCAGCAGCCACTTAGCGCCCAACACCGGGGAGCTGTTTTTT CASSHLAPNTGELFF
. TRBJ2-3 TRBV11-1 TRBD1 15 TGTGCCAGCAGCCTCGGGACAGGGGGCACAGATACGCAGTATTTT CASSLGTGGTDTQYF